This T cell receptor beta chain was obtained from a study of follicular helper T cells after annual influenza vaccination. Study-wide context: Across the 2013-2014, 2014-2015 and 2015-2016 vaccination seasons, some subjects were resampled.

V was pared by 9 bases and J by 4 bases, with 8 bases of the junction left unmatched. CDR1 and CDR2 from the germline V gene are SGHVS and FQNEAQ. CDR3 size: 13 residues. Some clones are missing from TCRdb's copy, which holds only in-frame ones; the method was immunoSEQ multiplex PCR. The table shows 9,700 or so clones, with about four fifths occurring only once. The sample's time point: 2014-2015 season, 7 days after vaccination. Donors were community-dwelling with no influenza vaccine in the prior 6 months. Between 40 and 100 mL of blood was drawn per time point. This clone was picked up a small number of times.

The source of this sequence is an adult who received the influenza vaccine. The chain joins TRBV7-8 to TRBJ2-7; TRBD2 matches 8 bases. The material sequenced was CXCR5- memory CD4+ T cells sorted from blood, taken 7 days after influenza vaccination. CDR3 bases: TGTGCCAGATCGCGGGGGGCGAGATACGAGCAGTACTTC. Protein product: CARSRGARYEQYF.